This T cell receptor beta chain was captured in a study of graft-versus-host responses after intestinal transplantation. About the study: The whole recipient group had anti-thymocyte globulin induction followed by tacrolimus and steroids for approximately three years.

Study outcomes and limitations: Analysis identified GvH clones in recipient marrow, with some appearing first in ileum or blood.

Libraries were prepared by immunoSEQ multiplex PCR; TCRdb keeps only in-frame clonotypes and omits some of them. The sample comprises approximately 82,000 clones, roughly 89% of which are singletons, and 0.09% to 0.1% rests with the top ten. The J segment lost 4 bases and the V segment lost 3 bases, leaving 4 bases of the junction unmatched. Germline CDR1 and CDR2: GTSNPN and SVGIG (reference sequence). The CDR3 covers 14 residues. In the case of this clone: Its target is not known.

This receptor was taken from a human donor who received an intestinal transplant. Sequencing used unstimulated CD4+ T cells sorted from spleen or lymph node cells, obtained before intestinal transplant. The chain recombines TRBV30 with TRBJ1-5, with TRBD1 matching over 9 bases. This CDR3 reads CAWSRTGANQPQHF. For the CDR3, the DNA is TGTGCCTGGAGCCGGACAGGGGCGAATCAGCCCCAGCATTTT.